Included here is one TCR beta chain sequence, with context. The sample comes from a study of cytomegalovirus exposure and HLA in healthy donors. Study details: A preliminary data release comprised around 90 million unique TCRs obtained from HLA-typed donors.

The CDR3 sequence is 13 residues long. Germline CDR1 is SQVTM and CDR2 is ANQGSEA. The V end lost 4 bases, the J end lost 5 bases, and 12 bases lay between the germline ends. The PCR employed 60 Vbeta primers together with 13 Jbeta primers. TCRdb's table, derived via immunoSEQ multiplex PCR, lists solely in-frame clones and lacks some. The table includes about 150,000 clones, about three fifths detected once. This sequence joins TRBV29-1 and TRBJ1-5; weak D call: TRBD1 (5 bases). This clonotype originated in an older woman in good health and CMV-seropositive. Specimen: PBMCs. CDR3 in DNA: TGCAGCGTTGGGGAATCGGGGGATCAGCCCCAGCATTTT. Translating it yields CSVGESGDQPQHF.